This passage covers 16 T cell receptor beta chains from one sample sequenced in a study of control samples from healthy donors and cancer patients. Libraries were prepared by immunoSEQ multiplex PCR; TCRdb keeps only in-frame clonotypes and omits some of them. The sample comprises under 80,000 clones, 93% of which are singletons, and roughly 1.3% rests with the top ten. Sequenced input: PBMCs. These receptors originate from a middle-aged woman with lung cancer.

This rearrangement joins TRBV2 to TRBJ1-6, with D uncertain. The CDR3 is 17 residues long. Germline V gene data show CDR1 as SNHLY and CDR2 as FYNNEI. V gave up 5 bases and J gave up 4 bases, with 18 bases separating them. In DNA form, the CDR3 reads TGTGCCAGCAGTCCTGGAGGGTCTCTTATATATAATTCACCCCTCCACTTT. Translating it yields CASSPGGSLIYNSPLHF.

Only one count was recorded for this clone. CDR3 sequence: CASSLGSRDGSYEQYF. CDR3 in DNA: TGCGCCAGCAGCTTGGGTAGTCGGGACGGCTCCTACGAGCAGTACTTC. The chain recombines TRBV5-1 with TRBJ2-7; the D call may be TRBD1 or TRBD2 (5 bases each). Germline lookup yields CDR1 SGHRS and CDR2 YFSETQ. The CDR3 contains 16 residues. V was shortened by 0 bases and J by 0 bases, with 13 bases between the two germline ends. Based on the CDR3 plus reference TRBV5-1 and TRBJ2-7, the full variable domain is KAGVTQTPRYLIKTRGQQVTLSCSPISGHRSVSWYQQTPGQGLQFLFEYFSETQRNKGNFPGRFSGRQFSNSRSEMNVSTLELGDSALYLCASSLGSRDGSYEQYFGPGTRLTVT.

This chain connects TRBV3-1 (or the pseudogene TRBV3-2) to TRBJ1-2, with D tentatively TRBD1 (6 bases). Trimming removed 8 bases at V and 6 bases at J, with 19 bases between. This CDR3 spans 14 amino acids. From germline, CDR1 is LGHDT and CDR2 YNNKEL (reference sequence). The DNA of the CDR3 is TGTGCCAGCTATTCCAGGGGACTACCACATGGCTACACCTTC. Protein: CASYSRGLPHGYTF.

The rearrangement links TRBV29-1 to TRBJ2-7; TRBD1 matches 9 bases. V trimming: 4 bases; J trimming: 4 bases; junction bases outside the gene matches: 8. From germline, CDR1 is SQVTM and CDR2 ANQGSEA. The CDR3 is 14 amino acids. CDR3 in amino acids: CSVVRGTGSYEQYF. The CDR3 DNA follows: TGCAGCGTTGTCAGGGGGACAGGGTCGTACGAGCAGTACTTC.

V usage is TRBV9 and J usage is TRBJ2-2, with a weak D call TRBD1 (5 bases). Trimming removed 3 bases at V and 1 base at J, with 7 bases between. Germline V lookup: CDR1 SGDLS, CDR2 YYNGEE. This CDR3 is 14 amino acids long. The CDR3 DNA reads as TGTGCCAGCAGCGATGACAGGAACACCGGGGAGCTGTTTTTT. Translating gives CASSDDRNTGELFF.

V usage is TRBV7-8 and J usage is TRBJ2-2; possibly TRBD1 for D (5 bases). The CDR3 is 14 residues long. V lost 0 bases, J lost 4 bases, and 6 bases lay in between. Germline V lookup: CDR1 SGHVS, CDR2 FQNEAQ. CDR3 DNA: TGTGCCAGCAGCTTAGCTGGGGCCACCGGGGAGCTGTTTTTT. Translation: CASSLAGATGELFF. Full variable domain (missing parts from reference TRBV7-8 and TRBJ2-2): GAGVSQSPRYKVAKRGQDVALRCDPISGHVSLFWYQQALGQGPEFLTYFQNEAQLDKSGLPSDRFFAERPEGSVSTLKIQRTQQEDSAVYLCASSLAGATGELFFGEGSRLTVL.

The CDR3 DNA reads TGTGCCAGCACCAACTACGACAGGGCGACCTACGAGCAGTACTTC. Protein: CASTNYDRATYEQYF. The rearrangement links TRBV9 to TRBJ2-7; 7 bases are shared with TRBD1. This CDR3 spans 15 amino acids. Per the germline V gene, CDR1 is SGDLS and CDR2 is YYNGEE. V shed 6 bases and J 2 bases; nucleotides not matched to a gene: 11.

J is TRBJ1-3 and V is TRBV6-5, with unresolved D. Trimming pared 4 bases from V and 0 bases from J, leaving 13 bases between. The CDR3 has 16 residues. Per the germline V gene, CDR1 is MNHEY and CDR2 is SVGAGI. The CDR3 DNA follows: TGTGCCAGCAGTTCGCCTATTGTGGGCTCTGGAAACACCATATATTTT. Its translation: CASSSPIVGSGNTIYF.

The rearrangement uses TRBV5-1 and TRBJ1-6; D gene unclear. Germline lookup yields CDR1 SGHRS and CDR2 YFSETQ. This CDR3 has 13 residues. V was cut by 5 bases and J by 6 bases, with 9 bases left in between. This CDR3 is CASSRRSNSPLHF. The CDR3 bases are TGCGCCAGCAGTCGCAGGTCTAATTCACCCCTCCACTTT.

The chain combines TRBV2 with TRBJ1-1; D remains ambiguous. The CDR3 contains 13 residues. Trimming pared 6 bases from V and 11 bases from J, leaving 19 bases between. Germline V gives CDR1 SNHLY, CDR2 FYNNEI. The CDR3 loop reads CASRSGSLAGAFF. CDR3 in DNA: TGTGCCAGCAGATCGGGTTCTTTAGCGGGGGCTTTCTTT.

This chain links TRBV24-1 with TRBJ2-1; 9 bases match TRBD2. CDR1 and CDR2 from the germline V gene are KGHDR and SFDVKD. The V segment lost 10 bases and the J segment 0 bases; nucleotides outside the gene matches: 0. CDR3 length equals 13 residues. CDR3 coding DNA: TGTGCCACTAGCGGGAGCTCCTACAATGAGCAGTTCTTC. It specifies CATSGSSYNEQFF.

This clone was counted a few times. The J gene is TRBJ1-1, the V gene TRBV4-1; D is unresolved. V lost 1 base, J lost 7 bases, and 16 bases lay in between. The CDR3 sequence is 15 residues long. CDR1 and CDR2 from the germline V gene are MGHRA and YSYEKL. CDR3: CASSQVTTAGDEAFF. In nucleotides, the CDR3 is TGCGCCAGCAGCCAAGTTACGACGGCCGGGGATGAAGCTTTCTTT.

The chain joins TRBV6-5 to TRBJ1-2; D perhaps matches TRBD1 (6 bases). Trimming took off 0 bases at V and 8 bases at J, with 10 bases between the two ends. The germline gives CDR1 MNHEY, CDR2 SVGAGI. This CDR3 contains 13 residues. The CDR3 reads CASSYSGGYGYTF. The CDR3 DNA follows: TGTGCCAGCAGTTACTCAGGGGGGTACGGCTACACCTTC.

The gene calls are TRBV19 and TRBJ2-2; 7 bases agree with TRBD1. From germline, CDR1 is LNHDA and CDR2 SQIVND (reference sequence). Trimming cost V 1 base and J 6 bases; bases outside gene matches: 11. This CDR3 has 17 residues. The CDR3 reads CASSIVAARQGSGELFF. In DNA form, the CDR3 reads TGTGCCAGTAGTATAGTGGCCGCTAGACAGGGCTCCGGGGAGCTGTTTTTT.

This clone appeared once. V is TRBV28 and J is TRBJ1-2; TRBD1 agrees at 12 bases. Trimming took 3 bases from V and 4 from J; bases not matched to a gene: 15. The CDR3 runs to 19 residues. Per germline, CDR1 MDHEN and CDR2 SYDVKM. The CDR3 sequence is CASSFRGGGQGAPPYGYTF. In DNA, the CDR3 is TGTGCCAGCAGTTTCCGTGGGGGGGGACAGGGGGCGCCCCCCTATGGCTACACCTTC.

CDR3 sequence reads: CASSLGAPEAFF. Here the CDR3 DNA reads TGTGCCAGCAGCTTAGGGGCCCCCGAAGCTTTCTTT. The chain uses TRBV11-2 and TRBJ1-1; D not certain. V lost 1 base and J 8 bases, leaving 8 bases between the germline ends. In germline, CDR1 is SGHAT, CDR2 FQNNGV. The CDR3 covers 12 residues.